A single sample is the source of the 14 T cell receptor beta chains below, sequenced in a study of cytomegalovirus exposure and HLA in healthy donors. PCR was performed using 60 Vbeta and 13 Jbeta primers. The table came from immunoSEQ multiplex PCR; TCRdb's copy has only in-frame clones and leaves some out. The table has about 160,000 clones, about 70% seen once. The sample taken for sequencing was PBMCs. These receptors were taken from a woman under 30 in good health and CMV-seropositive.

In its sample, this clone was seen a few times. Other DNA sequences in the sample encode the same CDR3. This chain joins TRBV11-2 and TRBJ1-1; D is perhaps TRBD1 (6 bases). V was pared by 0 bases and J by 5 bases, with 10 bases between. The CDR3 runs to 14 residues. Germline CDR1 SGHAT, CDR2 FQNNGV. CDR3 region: CASSLEGGGTEAFF. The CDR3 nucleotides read TGTGCCAGCAGCTTAGAAGGGGGGGGTACTGAAGCTTTCTTT.

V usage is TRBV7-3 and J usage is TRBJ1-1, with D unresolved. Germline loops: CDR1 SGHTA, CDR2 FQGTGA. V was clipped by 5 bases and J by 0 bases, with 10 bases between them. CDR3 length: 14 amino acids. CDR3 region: CASSPQALNTEAFF. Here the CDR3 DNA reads TGTGCCAGCAGCCCGCAGGCCTTGAACACTGAAGCTTTCTTT.

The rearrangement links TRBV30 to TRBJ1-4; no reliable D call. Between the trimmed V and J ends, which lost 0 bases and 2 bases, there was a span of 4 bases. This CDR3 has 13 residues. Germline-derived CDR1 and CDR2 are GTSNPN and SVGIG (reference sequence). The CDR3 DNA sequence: TGTGCCTGGAGTGTCCAGACTAATGAAAAACTGTTTTTT. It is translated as CAWSVQTNEKLFF.

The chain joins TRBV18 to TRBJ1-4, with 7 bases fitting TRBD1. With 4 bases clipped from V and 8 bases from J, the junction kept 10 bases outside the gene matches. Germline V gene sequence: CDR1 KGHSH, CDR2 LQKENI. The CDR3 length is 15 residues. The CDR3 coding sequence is TGTGCCAGCTCACGAGATACAGGGGTTCAGGAAAAACTGTTTTTT. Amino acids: CASSRDTGVQEKLFF.

In nucleotides, the CDR3 is TGTGCCAGCAGCTTTGGACAGATTAGCACAGATACGCAGTATTTT. It yields the protein CASSFGQISTDTQYF. The chain uses TRBV7-2 and TRBJ2-3; possibly TRBD1 for D (6 bases). The CDR3 contains 15 residues. Trimming removed 3 bases at V and 0 bases at J, with 10 bases between. The germline V gene encodes CDR1 SGHTA and CDR2 FQGNSA.

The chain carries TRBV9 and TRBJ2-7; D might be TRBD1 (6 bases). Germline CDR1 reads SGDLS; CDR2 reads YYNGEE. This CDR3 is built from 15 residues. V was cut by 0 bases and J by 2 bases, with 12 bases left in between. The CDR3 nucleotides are TGTGCCAGCAGCGTAGAAGCAGGGGCTACCTACGAGCAGTACTTC. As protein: CASSVEAGATYEQYF.

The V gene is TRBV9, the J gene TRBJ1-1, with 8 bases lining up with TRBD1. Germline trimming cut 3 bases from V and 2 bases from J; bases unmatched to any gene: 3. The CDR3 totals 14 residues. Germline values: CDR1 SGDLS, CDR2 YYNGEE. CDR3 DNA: TGTGCCAGCAGCGCGGGACAGGTTAACACTGAAGCTTTCTTT. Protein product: CASSAGQVNTEAFF.

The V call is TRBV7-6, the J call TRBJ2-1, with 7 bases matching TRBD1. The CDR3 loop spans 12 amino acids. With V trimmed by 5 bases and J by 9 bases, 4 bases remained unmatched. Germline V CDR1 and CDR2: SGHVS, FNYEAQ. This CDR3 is CASSGRDSEQFF. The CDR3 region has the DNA TGTGCCAGCAGCGGACGGGACAGTGAGCAGTTCTTC.

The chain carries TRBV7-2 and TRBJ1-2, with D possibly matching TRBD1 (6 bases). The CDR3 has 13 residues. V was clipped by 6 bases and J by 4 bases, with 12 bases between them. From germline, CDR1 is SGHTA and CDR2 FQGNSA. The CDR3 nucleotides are TGTGCCAGCAGGATCGGGGGGCCCTATGGCTACACCTTC. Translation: CASRIGGPYGYTF.

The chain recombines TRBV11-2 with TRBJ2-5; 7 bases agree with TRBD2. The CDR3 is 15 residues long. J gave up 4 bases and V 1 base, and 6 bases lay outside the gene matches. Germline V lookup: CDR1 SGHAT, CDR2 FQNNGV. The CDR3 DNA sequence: TGTGCCAGCAGCTTAGGTGGGAGGGCCTCAGAGACCCAGTACTTC. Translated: CASSLGGRASETQYF. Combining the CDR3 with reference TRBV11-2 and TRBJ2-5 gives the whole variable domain EAGVAQSPRYKIIEKRQSVAFWCNPISGHATLYWYQQILGQGPKLLIQFQNNGVVDDSQLPKDRFSAERLKGVDSTLKIQPAKLEDSAVYLCASSLGGRASETQYFGPGTRLLVL.

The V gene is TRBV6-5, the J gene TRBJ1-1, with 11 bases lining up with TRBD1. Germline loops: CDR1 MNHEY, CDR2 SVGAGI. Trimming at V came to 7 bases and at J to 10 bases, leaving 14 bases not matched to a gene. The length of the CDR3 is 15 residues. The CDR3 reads CASTSPGTGGRRAFF. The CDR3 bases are TGTGCCAGCACCTCCCCGGGGACAGGGGGTCGTCGAGCTTTCTTT.

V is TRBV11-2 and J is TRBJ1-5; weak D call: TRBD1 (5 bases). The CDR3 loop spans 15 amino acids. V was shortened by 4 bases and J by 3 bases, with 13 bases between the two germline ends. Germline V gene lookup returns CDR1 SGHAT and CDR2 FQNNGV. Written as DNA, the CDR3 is TGTGCCAGCAGCTCGACGCGGGGCCCCAATCAGCCCCAGCATTTT. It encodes CASSSTRGPNQPQHF.

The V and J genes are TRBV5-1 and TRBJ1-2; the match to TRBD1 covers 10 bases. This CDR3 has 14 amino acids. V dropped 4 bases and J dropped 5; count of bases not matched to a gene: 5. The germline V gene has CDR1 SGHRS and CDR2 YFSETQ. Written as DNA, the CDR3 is TGCGCCAGCAGCATGGGACAGGGGAGGTATGGCTACACCTTC. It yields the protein CASSMGQGRYGYTF.

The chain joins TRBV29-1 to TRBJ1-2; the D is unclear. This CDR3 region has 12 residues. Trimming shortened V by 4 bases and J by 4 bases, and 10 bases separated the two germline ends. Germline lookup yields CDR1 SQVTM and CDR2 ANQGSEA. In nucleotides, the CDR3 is TGCAGCGTTGGACGGAGAACCTATGGCTACACCTTC. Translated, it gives CSVGRRTYGYTF.